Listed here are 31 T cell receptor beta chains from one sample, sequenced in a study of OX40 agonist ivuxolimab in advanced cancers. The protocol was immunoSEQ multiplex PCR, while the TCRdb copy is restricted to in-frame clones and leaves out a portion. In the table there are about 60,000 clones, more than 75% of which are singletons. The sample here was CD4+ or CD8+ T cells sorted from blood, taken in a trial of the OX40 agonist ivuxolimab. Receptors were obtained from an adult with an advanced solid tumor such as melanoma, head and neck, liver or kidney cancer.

The CDR3 DNA is TGTGCCAGCAACTCCGCGTCCTACGAGCAGTACTTC. Translating gives CASNSASYEQYF. The chain links TRBV6-1 to TRBJ2-7; D is uncertain. This CDR3 region has 12 residues. CDR1 and CDR2 from the germline V gene are MNHNS and SASEGT. Trimming removed 7 bases at V and 1 base at J, with 8 bases between.

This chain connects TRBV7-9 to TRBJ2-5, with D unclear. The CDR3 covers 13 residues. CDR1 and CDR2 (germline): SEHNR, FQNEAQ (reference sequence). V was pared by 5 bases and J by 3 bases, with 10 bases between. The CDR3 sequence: CASSPGPKETQYF. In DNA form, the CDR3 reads TGTGCCAGCAGCCCCGGACCCAAAGAGACCCAGTACTTC.

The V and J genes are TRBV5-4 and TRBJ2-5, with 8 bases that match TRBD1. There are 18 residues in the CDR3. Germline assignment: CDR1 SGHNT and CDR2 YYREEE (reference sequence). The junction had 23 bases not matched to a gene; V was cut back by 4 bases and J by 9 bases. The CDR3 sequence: CASSLRPTGVLTFVPQYF. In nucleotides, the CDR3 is TGTGCCAGCAGCCTCCGACCGACAGGGGTCCTCACCTTCGTCCCCCAGTACTTC.

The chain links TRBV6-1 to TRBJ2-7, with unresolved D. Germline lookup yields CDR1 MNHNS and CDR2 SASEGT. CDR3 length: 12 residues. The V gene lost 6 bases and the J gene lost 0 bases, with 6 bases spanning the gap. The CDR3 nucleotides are TGTGCCAGCAGCCCCCTCTCCTACGAGCAGTACTTC. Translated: CASSPLSYEQYF.

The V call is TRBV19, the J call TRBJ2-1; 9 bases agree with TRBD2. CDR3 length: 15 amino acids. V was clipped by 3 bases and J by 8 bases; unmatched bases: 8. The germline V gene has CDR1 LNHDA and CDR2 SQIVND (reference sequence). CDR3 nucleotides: TGTGCCAGTAGTATTTCGTCGCGGGAGGGCTATGAGCAGTTCTTC. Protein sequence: CASSISSREGYEQFF.

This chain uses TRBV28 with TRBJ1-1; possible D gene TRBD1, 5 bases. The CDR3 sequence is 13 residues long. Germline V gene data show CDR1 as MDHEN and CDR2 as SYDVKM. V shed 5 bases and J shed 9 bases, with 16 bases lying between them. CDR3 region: CASSLLLQAKAFF. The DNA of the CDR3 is TGTGCCAGCAGTCTACTTCTACAGGCAAAAGCTTTCTTT.

The CDR3 bases are TGTGCCAGCAGCTTTCGACAGGGGGAGAATGAAAAACTGTTTTTT. Residues: CASSFRQGENEKLFF. The chain links TRBV5-4 to TRBJ1-4, with 9 nucleotides matching TRBD1. CDR3 length: 15 residues. J was trimmed by 5 bases and V by 2 bases; bases with no gene match: 4. Germline values: CDR1 SGHNT, CDR2 YYREEE (reference sequence). Full variable domain (remainder filled in from reference TRBV5-4 and TRBJ1-4): ETGVTQSPTHLIKTRGQQVTLRCSSQSGHNTVSWYQQALGQGPQFIFQYYREEENGRGNFPPRFSGLQFPNYSSELNVNALELDDSALYLCASSFRQGENEKLFFGSGTQLSVL.

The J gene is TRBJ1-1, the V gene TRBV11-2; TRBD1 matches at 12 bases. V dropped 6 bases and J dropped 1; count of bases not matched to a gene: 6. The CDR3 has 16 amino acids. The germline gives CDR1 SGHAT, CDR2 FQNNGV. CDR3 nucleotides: TGTGCCAGCAGACGAGGGACAGGGGGCACGAACACTGAAGCTTTCTTT. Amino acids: CASRRGTGGTNTEAFF.

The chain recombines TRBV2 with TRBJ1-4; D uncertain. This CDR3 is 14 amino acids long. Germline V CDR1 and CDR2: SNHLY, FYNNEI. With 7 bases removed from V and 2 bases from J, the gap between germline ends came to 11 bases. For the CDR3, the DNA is TGTGCCAGCAAGTCCGGCGGGACTAATGAAAAACTGTTTTTT. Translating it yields CASKSGGTNEKLFF.

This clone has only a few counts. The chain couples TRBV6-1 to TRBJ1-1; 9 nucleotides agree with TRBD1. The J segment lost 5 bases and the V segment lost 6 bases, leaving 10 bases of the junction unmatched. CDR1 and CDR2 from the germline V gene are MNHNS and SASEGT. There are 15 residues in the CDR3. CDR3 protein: CASSWTGAGETEAFF. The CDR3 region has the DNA TGTGCCAGCAGCTGGACAGGGGCGGGGGAAACTGAAGCTTTCTTT.

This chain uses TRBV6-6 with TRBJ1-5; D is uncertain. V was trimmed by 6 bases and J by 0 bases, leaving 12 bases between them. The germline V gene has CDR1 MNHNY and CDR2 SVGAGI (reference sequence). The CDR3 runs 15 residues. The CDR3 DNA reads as TGTGCCAGCAGGAGCGGACGGAATAGCAATCAGCCCCAGCATTTT. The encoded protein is CASRSGRNSNQPQHF.

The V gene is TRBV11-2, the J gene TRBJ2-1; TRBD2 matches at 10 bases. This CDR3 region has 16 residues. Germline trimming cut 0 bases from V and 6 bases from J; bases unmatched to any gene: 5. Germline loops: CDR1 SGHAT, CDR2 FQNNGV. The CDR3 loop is CASSLDWLAGVNEQFF. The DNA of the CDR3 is TGTGCCAGCAGCTTAGATTGGCTAGCGGGAGTCAATGAGCAGTTCTTC. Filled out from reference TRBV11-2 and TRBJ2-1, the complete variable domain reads EAGVAQSPRYKIIEKRQSVAFWCNPISGHATLYWYQQILGQGPKLLIQFQNNGVVDDSQLPKDRFSAERLKGVDSTLKIQPAKLEDSAVYLCASSLDWLAGVNEQFFGPGTRLTVL.

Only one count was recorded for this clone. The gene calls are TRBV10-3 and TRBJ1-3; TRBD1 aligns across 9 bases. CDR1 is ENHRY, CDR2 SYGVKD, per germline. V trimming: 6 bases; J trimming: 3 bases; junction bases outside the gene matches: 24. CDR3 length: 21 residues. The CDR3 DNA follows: TGTGCCATCAGAGGGGGGGACAGGGTCGTTATGGACTATGGATTTGGAAACACCATATATTTT. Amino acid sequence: CAIRGGDRVVMDYGFGNTIYF.

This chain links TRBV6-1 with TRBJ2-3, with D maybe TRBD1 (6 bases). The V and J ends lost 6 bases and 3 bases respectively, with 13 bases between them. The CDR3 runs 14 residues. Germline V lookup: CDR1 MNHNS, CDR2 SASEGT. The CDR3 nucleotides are TGTGCCAGCAGACAGGGACCGGGGACAGATACGCAGTATTTT. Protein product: CASRQGPGTDTQYF.

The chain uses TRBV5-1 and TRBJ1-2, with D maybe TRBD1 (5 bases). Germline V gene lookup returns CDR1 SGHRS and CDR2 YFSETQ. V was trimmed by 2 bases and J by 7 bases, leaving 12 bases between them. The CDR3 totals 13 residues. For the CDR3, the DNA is TGCGCCAGCAGCTTAGTCAGGGCCAGTGGCTACACCTTC. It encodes CASSLVRASGYTF.

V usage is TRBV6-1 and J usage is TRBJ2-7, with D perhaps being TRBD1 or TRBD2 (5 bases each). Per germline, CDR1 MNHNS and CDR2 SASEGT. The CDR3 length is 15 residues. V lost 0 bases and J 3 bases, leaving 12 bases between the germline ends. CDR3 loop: CASSEAGTLDYEQYF. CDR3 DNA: TGTGCCAGCAGTGAAGCGGGGACCCTAGACTACGAGCAGTACTTC.

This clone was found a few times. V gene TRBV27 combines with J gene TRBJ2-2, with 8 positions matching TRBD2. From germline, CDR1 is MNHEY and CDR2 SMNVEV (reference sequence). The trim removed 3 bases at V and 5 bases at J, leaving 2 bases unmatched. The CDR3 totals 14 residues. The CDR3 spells CASSFLAGTGELFF. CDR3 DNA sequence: TGTGCCAGCAGTTTCCTAGCGGGTACCGGGGAGCTGTTTTTT.

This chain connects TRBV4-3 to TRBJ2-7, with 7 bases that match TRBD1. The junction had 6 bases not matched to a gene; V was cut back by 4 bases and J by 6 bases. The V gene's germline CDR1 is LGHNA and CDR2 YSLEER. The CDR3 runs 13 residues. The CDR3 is CASSRDRDREQYF. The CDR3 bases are TGCGCCAGCAGCCGAGACAGGGACCGCGAGCAGTACTTC.

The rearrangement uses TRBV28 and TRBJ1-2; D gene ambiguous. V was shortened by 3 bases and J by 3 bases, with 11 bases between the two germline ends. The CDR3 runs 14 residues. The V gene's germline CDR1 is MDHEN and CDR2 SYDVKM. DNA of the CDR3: TGTGCCAGCAGTTTTCTGTCCGGGGACTATGGCTACACCTTC. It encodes CASSFLSGDYGYTF.

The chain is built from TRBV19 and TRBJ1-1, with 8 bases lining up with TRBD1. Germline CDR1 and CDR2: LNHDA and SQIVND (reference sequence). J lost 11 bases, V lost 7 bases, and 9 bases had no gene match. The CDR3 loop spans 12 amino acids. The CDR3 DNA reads TGTGCCAGTATCCGGCCGACAGGGGCGGCTTTCTTT. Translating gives CASIRPTGAAFF.

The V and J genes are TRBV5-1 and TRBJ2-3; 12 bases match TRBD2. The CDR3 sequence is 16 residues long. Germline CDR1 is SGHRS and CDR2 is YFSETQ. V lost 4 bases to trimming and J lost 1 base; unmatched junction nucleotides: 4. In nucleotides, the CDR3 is TGCGCCAGCAGCATACTAGCGGGAGGAGGCACAGATACGCAGTATTTT. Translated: CASSILAGGGTDTQYF.

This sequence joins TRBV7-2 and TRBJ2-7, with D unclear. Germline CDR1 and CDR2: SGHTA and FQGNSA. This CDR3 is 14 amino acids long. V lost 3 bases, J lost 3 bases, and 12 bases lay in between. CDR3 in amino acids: CASSFLGRSYEQYF. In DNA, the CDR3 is TGTGCCAGCAGCTTCCTGGGCAGGAGCTACGAGCAGTACTTC.

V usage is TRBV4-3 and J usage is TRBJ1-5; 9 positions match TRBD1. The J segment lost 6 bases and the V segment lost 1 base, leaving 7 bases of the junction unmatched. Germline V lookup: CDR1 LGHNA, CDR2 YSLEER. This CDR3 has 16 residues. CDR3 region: CASSQGQGESGQPQHF. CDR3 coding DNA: TGCGCCAGCAGCCAAGGACAGGGGGAGAGCGGTCAGCCCCAGCATTTT.

The CDR3 is CASSLSPSLREGHNEQFF. The CDR3 region has the DNA TGTGCCAGCAGCTTAAGCCCCTCGCTGCGGGAGGGTCACAATGAGCAGTTCTTC. The gene calls are TRBV7-9 and TRBJ2-1; TRBD2 agrees at 9 bases. From germline, CDR1 is SEHNR and CDR2 FQNEAQ (reference sequence). V shed 2 bases and J 5 bases; nucleotides not matched to a gene: 13. This CDR3 contains 18 residues. The complete variable domain, with remaining parts taken from reference TRBV7-9 and TRBJ2-1, reads DTGVSQNPRHKITKRGQNVTFRCDPISEHNRLYWYRQTLGQGPEFLTYFQNEAQLEKSRLLSDRFSAERPKGSFSTLEIQRTEQGDSAMYLCASSLSPSLREGHNEQFFGPGTRLTVL.

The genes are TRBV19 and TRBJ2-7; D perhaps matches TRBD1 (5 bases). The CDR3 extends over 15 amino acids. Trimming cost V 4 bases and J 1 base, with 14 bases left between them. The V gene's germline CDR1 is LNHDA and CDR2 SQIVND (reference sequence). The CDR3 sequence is CASSKPGPTSYEQYF. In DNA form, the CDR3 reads TGTGCCAGTAGTAAACCAGGGCCAACGTCCTACGAGCAGTACTTC.

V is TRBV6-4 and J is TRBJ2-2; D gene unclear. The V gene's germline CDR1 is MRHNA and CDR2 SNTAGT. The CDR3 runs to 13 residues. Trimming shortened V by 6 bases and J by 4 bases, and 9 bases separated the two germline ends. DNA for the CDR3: TGTGCCAGCAGCGTTGAAGGCACCGGGGAGCTGTTTTTT. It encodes CASSVEGTGELFF.

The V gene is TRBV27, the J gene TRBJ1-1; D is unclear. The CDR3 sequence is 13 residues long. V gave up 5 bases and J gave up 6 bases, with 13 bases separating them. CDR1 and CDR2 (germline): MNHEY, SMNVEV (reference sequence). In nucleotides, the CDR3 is TGTGCCAGCAGTACAATGCTGTGGTCTGAAGCTTTCTTT. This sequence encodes CASSTMLWSEAFF.

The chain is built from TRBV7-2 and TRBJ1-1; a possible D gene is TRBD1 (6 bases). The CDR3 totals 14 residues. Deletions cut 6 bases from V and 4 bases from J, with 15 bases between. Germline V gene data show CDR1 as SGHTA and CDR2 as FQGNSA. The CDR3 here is CASRHPGESTEAFF. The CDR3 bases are TGTGCCAGCAGACATCCAGGGGAAAGCACTGAAGCTTTCTTT.

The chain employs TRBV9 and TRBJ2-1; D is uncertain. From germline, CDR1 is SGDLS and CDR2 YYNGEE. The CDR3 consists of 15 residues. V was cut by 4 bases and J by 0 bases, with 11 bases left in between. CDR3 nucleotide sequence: TGTGCCAGCAGCCCCGACCCCAGCTCCTACAATGAGCAGTTCTTC. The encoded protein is CASSPDPSSYNEQFF. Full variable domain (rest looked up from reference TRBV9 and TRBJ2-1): DSGVTQTPKHLITATGQRVTLRCSPRSGDLSVYWYQQSLDQGLQFLIQYYNGEERAKGNILERFSAQQFPDLHSELNLSSLELGDSALYFCASSPDPSSYNEQFFGPGTRLTVL.

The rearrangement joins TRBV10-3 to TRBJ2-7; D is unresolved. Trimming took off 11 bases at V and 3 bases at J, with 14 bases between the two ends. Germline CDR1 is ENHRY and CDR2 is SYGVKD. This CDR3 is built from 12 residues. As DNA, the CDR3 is TGTGCCCCGGCTTGGCATCGCTACGAGCAGTACTTC. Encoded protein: CAPAWHRYEQYF.

DNA of the CDR3: TGCGCCAGCAGCCAAGAGCCGGAGACAGGGAGCTCTGGGGCCAACGTCCTGACTTTC. It specifies CASSQEPETGSSGANVLTF. The rearrangement links TRBV4-1 to TRBJ2-6, with 7 bases identical to TRBD1. Germline loops: CDR1 MGHRA, CDR2 YSYEKL. The CDR3 extends over 19 amino acids. J was trimmed by 0 bases and V by 0 bases; bases with no gene match: 8.